This entry features one T cell receptor (beta chain) sequence. Its antigen remains unknown. These data are taken from a study of somatic mutations in cytotoxic T cells in rheumatoid arthritis. For the study at large: Prior to any treatment and right after diagnosis, patient blood (around 30 ml EDTA) was drawn. The authors flow-sorted some V beta antibody-stained T-cell populations at nearly 100% purity, including V beta1+ cells that they sequenced for TCRB. Study-wide points: Antigens targeted by the expanded CD8+ clones were unknown.

The assay was immunoSEQ multiplex PCR, and TCRdb's table has in-frame clones only and misses some. This sample yields 15,000 to 20,000 clones, of which 60% to 85% are seen a single time; approximately 12% belongs to the top ten. The CDR3 totals 16 residues. The germline V gene encodes CDR1 WNHNN and CDR2 SYGVQD (reference sequence). With 2 bases clipped from V and 4 bases from J, the junction kept 6 bases outside the gene matches. This clonotype was obtained from an adult with rheumatoid arthritis. The source material was CD8+ T cells sorted from blood. The chain has TRBV10-1 and TRBJ2-5, with 11 bases identical to TRBD2. The CDR3 DNA reads as TGCGCCAGCAGTGAGCTGGCTAGCGGGAGGAGAGAGACCCAGTACTTC. Residues: CASSELASGRRETQYF.